A single sample gave rise to the 10 T cell receptor beta chains below, sequenced in a study of blood T cells in healthy people across ages. Next came a second PCR, run for about 7 to 12 cycles, which used a sample-barcoded 5' primer along with a J-beta primer mix. TCRdb re-called the 5' RACE reads with MiXCR, one entry per CDR3 protein. The data contain more than 800,000 distinct CDR3 sequences, under 30% of them singletons. The sequenced sample consisted of blood. The receptor set was obtained from a woman older than 75 in good health.

As concerns this clonotype: Since a much larger clone is just one base distant, this may be a read error. The V call is TRBV20-1, the J call TRBJ2-5; TRBD2 might be the D (6 bases). The end of the DNA is better explained by TRBJ2-1, so the J call may be wrong. CDR1 DFQATT and CDR2 SNEGSKA come from the germline V gene (reference sequence). The CDR3 has 15 amino acids. The CDR3 DNA is TGCAGTGCTATACCCCAATCGGGGGTCCAAGAGACCCAGTTCTTC. This translates into CSAIPQSGVQETQFF.

This clonotype was observed at least ten times. The chain joins TRBV21-1 to TRBJ2-1; the tabulated D call, TRBD1, remains unverified against the DNA. TRBV21-1 is a pseudogene. The CDR3 is made up of 13 amino acids. The CDR3 nucleotides read TGTGCCAGCGTCCAGGGTAGTTTGAATGAGCAGTTCTTC. This translates into CASVQGSLNEQFF.

There are a few counts of this clonotype. V is TRBV28 and J is TRBJ2-1, with 7 positions matching TRBD2. The CDR3 totals 16 residues. J lost 5 bases, V lost 5 bases, and 12 bases had no gene match. Germline V gene sequence: CDR1 MDHEN, CDR2 SYDVKM. CDR3 residues: CASSKPQRGPHNEQFF. The CDR3 DNA follows: TGTGCCAGCAGTAAACCCCAGCGGGGCCCCCACAATGAGCAGTTCTTC.

As regards this clonotype: Since a much larger clone is just one base distant, this may be a read error. The conserved closing phenylalanine or tryptophan is absent in this CDR3, likely reflecting a read error. This chain joins TRBV28 and TRBJ2-1; D might be TRBD1 (8 bases). The J call could be wrong; TRBJ2-7 is a better fit for the DNA end. CDR1 MDHEN and CDR2 SYDVKM come from the germline V gene. This CDR3 is 15 amino acids long. The CDR3 nucleotides read TGTGCCAGCAGTTTAGACAGGGGCGGGGGTTACGAGCAGTACCTC. Translation gives CASSLDRGGGYEQYL.

This clonotype has just a few counts. This chain uses TRBV29-1 with TRBJ1-6, with 9 positions matching TRBD1. Germline loops: CDR1 SQVTM, CDR2 ANQGSEA. The V and J ends lost 7 bases and 9 bases, in that order; junction bases with no gene match: 7. The CDR3 is made up of 13 amino acids. The CDR3 protein is CSATQGAGSPLHF. For the CDR3, the DNA is TGCAGCGCCACACAGGGGGCCGGTTCACCCCTCCACTTT.

The CDR3 nucleotides read TGCAGTGCTAGAAGGCTAGCGGGGGGAGAGACCCAGTACTTC. Protein: CSARRLAGGETQYF. The chain uses TRBV20-1 and TRBJ2-5; 11 positions agree with TRBD2. Germline V gives CDR1 DFQATT, CDR2 SNEGSKA (reference sequence). V was pared by 2 bases and J by 4 bases, with 3 bases of the junction left unmatched. The CDR3 loop spans 14 amino acids.

Worth noting for this clonotype: With a much larger clone just one base away, this may be a read error. This rearrangement joins TRBV28 to TRBJ1-2; D gene unclear. The ends were cut back, 6 bases at V and 3 bases at J, with 8 bases in the middle. The CDR3 spans 12 residues. Germline CDR1 MDHEN, CDR2 SYDVKM. The CDR3 region has the DNA TGTGCCAGCAGGACACTAGACTATGGCTACACCTTC. Residues: CASRTLDYGYTF.

This clonotype was counted between two and nine times. The rearrangement uses TRBV2 and TRBJ1-1, with a possible D match to TRBD1 (6 bases). The CDR3 totals 15 residues. Germline lookup yields CDR1 SNHLY and CDR2 FYNNEI. Trimming shortened V by 6 bases and J by 6 bases, and 20 bases separated the two germline ends. CDR3 DNA: TGTGCCAGCAGACAACTCAGGGGAGTAAGGGCTGAAGCTTTCTTT. This translates into CASRQLRGVRAEAFF.

There are a few counts of this clonotype. V and J are TRBV2 and TRBJ1-6; D is undetermined. The V and J ends lost 1 base and 14 bases respectively, with 15 bases between them. The CDR3 is made up of 14 amino acids. Per the germline V gene, CDR1 is SNHLY and CDR2 is FYNNEI. The CDR3 loop is CASSEVTTKEALHF. The CDR3 DNA reads as TGTGCCAGCAGTGAAGTTACAACTAAGGAAGCCCTCCACTTT.

The V call is TRBV7-9, the J call TRBJ1-2; no clear D. Germline-derived CDR1 and CDR2 are SEHNR and FQNEAQ (reference sequence). Trimming pared 1 base from V and 7 bases from J, leaving 7 bases between. CDR3 size: 12 residues. The CDR3 DNA follows: TGTGCCAGCAGCTTAGAGTCCCGTGGCTACACCTTC. Its translation is CASSLESRGYTF.